Shown below are 5 T cell receptor beta chains from a single sample sequenced in a study of CD8 T cells in ankylosing spondylitis. TCRdb re-derived calls from the 5' RACE reads in MiXCR, one entry per CDR3 protein. Of about 300,000 distinct CDR3 sequences detected, roughly 12% appear once; the ten largest clones hold roughly 9.2%. The source material was blood, either unsorted or a sorted T cell fraction (not recorded which). These receptors originate from a female donor with ankylosing spondylitis or in good health (not recorded which).

This clonotype has a count of ten or more. The chain recombines TRBV20-1 with TRBJ2-5, with D possibly being TRBD1 (5 bases). Germline V lookup: CDR1 DFQATT, CDR2 SNEGSKA (reference sequence). There are 12 residues in the CDR3. Between the trimmed V and J ends, which lost 5 bases and 5 bases, there was a span of 12 bases. This CDR3 is CSAPSQGETQYF. The CDR3 DNA reads TGCAGTGCTCCTTCTCAGGGCGAGACCCAGTACTTC.

In its sample, this clonotype was seen many times. This chain joins TRBV10-3 and TRBJ1-2; TRBD1 aligns across 8 bases. V dropped 6 bases and J dropped 4; count of bases not matched to a gene: 4. The CDR3 spans 13 residues. The V gene's germline CDR1 is ENHRY and CDR2 SYGVKD. This CDR3 is CAIRETGGYGYTF. The CDR3 DNA is TGTGCCATCAGGGAAACAGGGGGCTATGGCTACACCTTC.

The chain employs TRBV5-1 and TRBJ2-5; 8 bases map to TRBD2. Germline lookup yields CDR1 SGHRS and CDR2 YFSETQ. The CDR3 consists of 15 residues. The junction had 7 bases not matched to a gene; V was cut back by 2 bases and J by 4 bases. The CDR3 spells CASSFGGAGGETQYF. CDR3 nucleotides: TGCGCCAGCAGCTTCGGCGGGGCGGGAGGAGAGACCCAGTACTTC. Looking up the rest from reference TRBV5-1 and TRBJ2-5 gives the full variable domain: KAGVTQTPRYLIKTRGQQVTLSCSPISGHRSVSWYQQTPGQGLQFLFEYFSETQRNKGNFPGRFSGRQFSNSRSEMNVSTLELGDSALYLCASSFGGAGGETQYFGPGTRLLVL.

This clonotype was counted ten times or more. The gene calls are TRBV20-1 and TRBJ2-5; D is perhaps TRBD2 (5 bases). The CDR3 extends over 12 amino acids. Deletions cut 5 bases from V and 4 bases from J, with 11 bases between. CDR1 and CDR2 from the germline V gene are DFQATT and SNEGSKA (reference sequence). The CDR3: CSAGTGSETQYF. CDR3 coding DNA: TGCAGTGCTGGAACGGGATCAGAGACCCAGTACTTC.

At least ten counts were recorded for this clonotype. CDR3 DNA sequence: TGTGCCAGCAGCTTGGGACTAGCGAGCACAGATACGCAGTATTTT. Protein: CASSLGLASTDTQYF. The V gene is TRBV5-6, the J gene TRBJ2-3; 8 bases line up with TRBD2. The CDR3 contains 15 residues. The ends lost 0 bases at V and 0 bases at J; junction bases unmatched: 0. Germline V gene lookup returns CDR1 SGHDT and CDR2 YYEEEE.